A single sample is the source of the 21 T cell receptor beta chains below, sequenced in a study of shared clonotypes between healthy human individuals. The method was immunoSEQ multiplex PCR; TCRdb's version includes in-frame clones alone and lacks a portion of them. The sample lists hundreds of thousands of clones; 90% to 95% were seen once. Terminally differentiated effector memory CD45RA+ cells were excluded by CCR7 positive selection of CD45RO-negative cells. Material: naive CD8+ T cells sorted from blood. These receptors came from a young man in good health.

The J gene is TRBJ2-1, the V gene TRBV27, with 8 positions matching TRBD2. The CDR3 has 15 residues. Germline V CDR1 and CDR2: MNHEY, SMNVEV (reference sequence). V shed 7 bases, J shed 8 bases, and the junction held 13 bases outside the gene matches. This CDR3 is CASKGGTRRVDEQFF. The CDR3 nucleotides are TGTGCCAGCAAGGGGGGGACTAGGAGGGTCGATGAGCAGTTCTTC.

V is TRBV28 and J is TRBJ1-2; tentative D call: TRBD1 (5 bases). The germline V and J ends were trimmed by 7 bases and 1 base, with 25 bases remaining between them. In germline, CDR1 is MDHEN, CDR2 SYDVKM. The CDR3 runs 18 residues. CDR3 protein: CASTRAGTATSFNYGYTF. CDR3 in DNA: TGTGCCAGCACCCGAGCTGGGACGGCAACCTCCTTTAACTATGGCTACACCTTC.

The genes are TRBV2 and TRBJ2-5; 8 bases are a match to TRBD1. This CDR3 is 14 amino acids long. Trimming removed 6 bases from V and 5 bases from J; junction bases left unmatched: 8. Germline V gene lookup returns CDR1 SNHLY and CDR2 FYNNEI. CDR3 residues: CASSGQGISETQYF. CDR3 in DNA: TGTGCCAGCAGCGGACAGGGCATTTCTGAGACCCAGTACTTC.

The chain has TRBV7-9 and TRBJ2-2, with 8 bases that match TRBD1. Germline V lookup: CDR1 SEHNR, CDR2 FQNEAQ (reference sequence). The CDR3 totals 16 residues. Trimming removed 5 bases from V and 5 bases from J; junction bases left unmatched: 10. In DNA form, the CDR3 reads TGTGCCAGCAGCCCCTCGACAGGGGATACGACCGGGGAGCTGTTTTTT. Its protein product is CASSPSTGDTTGELFF.

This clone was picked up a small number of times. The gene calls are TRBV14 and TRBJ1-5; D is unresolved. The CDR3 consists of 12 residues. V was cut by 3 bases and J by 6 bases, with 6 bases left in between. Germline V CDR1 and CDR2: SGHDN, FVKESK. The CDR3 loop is CASSHGPQPQHF. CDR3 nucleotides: TGTGCCAGCAGCCACGGGCCTCAGCCCCAGCATTTT.

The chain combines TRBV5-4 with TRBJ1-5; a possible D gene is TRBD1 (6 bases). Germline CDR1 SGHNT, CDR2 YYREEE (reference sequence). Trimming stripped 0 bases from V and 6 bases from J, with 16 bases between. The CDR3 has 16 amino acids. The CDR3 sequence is CASSLASPGGLQPQHF. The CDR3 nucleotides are TGTGCCAGCAGCTTGGCCTCGCCCGGGGGCCTTCAGCCCCAGCATTTT. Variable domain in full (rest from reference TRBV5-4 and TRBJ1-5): ETGVTQSPTHLIKTRGQQVTLRCSSQSGHNTVSWYQQALGQGPQFIFQYYREEENGRGNFPPRFSGLQFPNYSSELNVNALELDDSALYLCASSLASPGGLQPQHFGDGTRLSIL.

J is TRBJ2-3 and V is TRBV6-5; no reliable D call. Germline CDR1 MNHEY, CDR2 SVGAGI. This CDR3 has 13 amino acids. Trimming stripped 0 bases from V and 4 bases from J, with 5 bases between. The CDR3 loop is CASSYSSADTQYF. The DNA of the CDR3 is TGTGCCAGCAGTTACTCTTCGGCAGATACGCAGTATTTT.

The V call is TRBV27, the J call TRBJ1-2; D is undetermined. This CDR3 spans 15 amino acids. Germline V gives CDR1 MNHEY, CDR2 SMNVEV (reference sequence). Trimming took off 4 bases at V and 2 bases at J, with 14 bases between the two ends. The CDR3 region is CASSSIIGLNYGYTF. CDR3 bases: TGTGCCAGCAGTTCCATCATCGGGCTAAACTATGGCTACACCTTC.

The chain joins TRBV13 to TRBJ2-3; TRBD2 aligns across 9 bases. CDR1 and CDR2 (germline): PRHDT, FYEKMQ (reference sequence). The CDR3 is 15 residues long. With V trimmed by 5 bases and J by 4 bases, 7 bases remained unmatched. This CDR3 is CASSPASGISDTQYF. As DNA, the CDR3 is TGTGCCAGCAGCCCGGCTAGCGGGATTTCAGATACGCAGTATTTT.

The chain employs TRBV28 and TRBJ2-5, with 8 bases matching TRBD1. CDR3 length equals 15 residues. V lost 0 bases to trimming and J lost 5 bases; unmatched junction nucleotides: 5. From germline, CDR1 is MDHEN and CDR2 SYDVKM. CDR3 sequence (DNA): TGTGCCAGCAGTTTATGGCAGGGGGCGGAGGAGACCCAGTACTTC. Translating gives CASSLWQGAEETQYF.

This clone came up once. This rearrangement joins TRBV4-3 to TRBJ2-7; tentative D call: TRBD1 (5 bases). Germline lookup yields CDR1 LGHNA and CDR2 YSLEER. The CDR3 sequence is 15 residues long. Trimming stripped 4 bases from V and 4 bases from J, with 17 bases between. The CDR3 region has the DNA TGCGCCAGCAGCCCCTATACAGGTGGGGCGTACGAGCAGTACTTC. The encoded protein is CASSPYTGGAYEQYF.

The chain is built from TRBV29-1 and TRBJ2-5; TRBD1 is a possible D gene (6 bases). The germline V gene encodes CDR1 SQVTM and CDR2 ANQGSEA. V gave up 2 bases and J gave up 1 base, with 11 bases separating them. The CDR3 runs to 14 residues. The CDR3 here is CSVEPLGAQETQYF. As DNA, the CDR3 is TGCAGCGTTGAACCTCTGGGGGCCCAAGAGACCCAGTACTTC.

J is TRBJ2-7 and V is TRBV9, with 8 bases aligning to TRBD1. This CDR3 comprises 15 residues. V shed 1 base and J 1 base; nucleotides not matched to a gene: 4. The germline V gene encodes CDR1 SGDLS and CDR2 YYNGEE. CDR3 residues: CASSVSGQGSYEQYF. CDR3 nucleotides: TGTGCCAGCAGCGTATCCGGACAGGGTTCCTACGAGCAGTACTTC.

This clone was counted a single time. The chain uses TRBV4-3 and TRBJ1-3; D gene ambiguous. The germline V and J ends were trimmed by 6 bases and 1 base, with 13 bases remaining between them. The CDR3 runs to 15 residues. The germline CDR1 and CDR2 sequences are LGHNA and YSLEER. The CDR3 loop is CASSPRIGSGNTIYF. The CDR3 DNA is TGCGCCAGCAGTCCCCGCATAGGATCTGGAAACACCATATATTTT.

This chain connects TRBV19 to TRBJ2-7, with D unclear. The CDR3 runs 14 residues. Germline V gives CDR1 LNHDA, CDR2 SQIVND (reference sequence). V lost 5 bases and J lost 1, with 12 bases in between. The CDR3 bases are TGTGCCAGTAGTCGCCCAACTCGATCCTACGAGCAGTACTTC. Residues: CASSRPTRSYEQYF. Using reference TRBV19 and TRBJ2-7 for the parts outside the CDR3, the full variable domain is DGGITQSPKYLFRKEGQNVTLSCEQNLNHDAMYWYRQDPGQGLRLIYYSQIVNDFQKGDIAEGYSVSREKKESFPLTVTSAQKNPTAFYLCASSRPTRSYEQYFGPGTRLTVT.

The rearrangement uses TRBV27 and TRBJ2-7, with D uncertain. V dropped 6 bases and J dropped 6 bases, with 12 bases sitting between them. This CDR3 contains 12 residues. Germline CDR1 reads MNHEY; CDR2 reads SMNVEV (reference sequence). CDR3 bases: TGTGCCAGCAGCTCCGATGGAGCCGAGCAGTACTTC. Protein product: CASSSDGAEQYF.

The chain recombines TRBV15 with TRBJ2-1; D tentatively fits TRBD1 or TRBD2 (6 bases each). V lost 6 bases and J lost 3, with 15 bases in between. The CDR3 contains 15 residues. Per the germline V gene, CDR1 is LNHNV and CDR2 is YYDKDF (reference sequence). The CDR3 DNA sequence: TGTGCCACCAGTGAGGGGGGCGGAATCTACAATGAGCAGTTCTTC. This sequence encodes CATSEGGGIYNEQFF.

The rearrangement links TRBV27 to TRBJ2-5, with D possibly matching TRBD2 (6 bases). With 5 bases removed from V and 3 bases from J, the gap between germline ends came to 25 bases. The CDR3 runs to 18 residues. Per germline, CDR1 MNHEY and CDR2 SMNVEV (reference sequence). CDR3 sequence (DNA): TGTGCCAGCAGTCCCCCGTATGGAAGGAGGGAGAGGGAAGAGACCCAGTACTTC. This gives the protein CASSPPYGRREREETQYF.

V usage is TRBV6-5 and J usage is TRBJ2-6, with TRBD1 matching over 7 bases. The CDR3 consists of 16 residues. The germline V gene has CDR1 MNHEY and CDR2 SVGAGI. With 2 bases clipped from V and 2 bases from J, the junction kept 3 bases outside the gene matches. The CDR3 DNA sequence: TGTGCCAGCAGTTACCCACAGGGGACTGGGGCCAACGTCCTGACTTTC. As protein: CASSYPQGTGANVLTF.

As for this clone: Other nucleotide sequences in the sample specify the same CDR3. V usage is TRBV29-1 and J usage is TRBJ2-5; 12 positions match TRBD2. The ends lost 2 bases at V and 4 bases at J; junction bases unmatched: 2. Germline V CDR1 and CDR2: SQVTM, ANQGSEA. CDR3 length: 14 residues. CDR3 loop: CSVELAGGGETQYF. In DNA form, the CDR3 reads TGCAGCGTTGAACTAGCGGGAGGGGGAGAGACCCAGTACTTC.

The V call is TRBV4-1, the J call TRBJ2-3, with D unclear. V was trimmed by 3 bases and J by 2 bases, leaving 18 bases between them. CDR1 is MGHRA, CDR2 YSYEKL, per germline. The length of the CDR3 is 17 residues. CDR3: CASSQDPPQDFTDTQYF. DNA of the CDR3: TGCGCCAGCAGCCAGGATCCGCCCCAAGATTTCACAGATACGCAGTATTTT.